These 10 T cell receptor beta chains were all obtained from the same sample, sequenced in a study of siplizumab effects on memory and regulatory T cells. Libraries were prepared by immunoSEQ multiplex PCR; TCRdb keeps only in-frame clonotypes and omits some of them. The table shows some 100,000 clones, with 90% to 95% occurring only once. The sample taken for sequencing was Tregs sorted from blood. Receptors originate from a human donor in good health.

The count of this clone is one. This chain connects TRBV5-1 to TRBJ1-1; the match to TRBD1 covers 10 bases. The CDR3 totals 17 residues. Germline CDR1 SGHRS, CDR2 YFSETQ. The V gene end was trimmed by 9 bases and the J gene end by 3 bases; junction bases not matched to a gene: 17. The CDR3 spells CANRTGGNSRQDTEAFF. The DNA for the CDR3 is TGCGCCAACAGGACAGGGGGAAACTCCCGACAGGACACTGAAGCTTTCTTT.

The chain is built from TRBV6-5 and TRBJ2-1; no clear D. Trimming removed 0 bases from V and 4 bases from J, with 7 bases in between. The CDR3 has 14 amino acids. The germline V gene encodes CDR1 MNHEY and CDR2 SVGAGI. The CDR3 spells CASSYSPYYNEQFF. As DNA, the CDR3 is TGTGCCAGCAGTTACTCCCCCTATTACAATGAGCAGTTCTTC.

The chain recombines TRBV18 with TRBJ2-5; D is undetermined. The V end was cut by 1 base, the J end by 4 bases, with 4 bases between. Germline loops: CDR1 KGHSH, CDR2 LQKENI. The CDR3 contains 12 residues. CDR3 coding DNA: TGTGCCAGCTCACCACAGGTAGAGACCCAGTACTTC. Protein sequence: CASSPQVETQYF.

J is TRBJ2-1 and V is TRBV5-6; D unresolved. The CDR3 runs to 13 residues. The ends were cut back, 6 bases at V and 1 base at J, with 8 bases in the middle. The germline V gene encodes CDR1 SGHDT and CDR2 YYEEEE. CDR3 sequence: CASIRFSYNEQFF. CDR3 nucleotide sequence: TGTGCCAGCATCCGGTTTTCCTACAATGAGCAGTTCTTC. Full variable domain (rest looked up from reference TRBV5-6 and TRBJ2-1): DAGVTQSPTHLIKTRGQQVTLRCSPKSGHDTVSWYQQALGQGPQFIFQYYEEEERQRGNFPDRFSGHQFPNYSSELNVNALLLGDSALYLCASIRFSYNEQFFGPGTRLTVL.

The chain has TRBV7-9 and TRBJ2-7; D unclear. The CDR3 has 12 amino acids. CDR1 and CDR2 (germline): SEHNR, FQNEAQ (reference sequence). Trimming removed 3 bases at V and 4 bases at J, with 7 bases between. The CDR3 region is CASSFSRYEQYF. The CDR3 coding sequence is TGTGCCAGCAGCTTTAGTCGGTACGAGCAGTACTTC.

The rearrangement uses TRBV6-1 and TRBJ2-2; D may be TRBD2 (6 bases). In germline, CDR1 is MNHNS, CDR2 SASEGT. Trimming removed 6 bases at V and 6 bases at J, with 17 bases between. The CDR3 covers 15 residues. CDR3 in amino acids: CASSPSTSFPGELFF. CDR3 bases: TGTGCCAGCAGCCCCTCTACTAGCTTCCCCGGGGAGCTGTTTTTT.

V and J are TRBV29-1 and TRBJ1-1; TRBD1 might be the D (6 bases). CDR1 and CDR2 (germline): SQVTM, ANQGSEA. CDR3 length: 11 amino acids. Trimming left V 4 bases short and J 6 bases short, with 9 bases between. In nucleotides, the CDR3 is TGCAGCGTTGTTAGGGGGTCTGAAGCTTTCTTT. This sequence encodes CSVVRGSEAFF.

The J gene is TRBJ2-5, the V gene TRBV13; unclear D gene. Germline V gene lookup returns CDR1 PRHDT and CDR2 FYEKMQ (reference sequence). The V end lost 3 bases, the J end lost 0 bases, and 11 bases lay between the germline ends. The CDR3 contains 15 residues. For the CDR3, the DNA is TGTGCCAGCAGCTTTCGTTATACTTACCAAGAGACCCAGTACTTC. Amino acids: CASSFRYTYQETQYF.

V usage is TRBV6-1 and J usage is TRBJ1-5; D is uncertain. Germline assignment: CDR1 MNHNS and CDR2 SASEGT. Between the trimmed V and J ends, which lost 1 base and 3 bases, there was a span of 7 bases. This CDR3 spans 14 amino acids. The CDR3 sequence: CASSEVWSNQPQHF. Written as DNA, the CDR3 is TGTGCCAGCAGTGAAGTTTGGTCCAATCAGCCCCAGCATTTT.

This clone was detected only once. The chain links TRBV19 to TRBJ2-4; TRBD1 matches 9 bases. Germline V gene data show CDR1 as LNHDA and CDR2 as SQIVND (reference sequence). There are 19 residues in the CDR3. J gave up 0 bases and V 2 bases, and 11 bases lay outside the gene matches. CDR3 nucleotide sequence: TGTGCCAGTAGTATAACCCCCCGGGACAGGGACCTAGCCAAAAACATTCAGTACTTC. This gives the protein CASSITPRDRDLAKNIQYF.